These 5 T cell receptor beta chains were all obtained from the same sample, sequenced in a study of shared clonotypes between healthy human individuals. Data came from immunoSEQ multiplex PCR; TCRdb stores just in-frame clones and leaves some out. Seen here are around 940,000 clones, approximately 80% observed once, and the top ten hold over 1.3%. Sequenced material: memory CD4+ T cells sorted from blood. Subset indicated: CD45RA-negative fraction. Receptor source: a man in his late teens or twenties in good health.

A remark on this clone: Other DNA sequences of this sample code for an identical CDR3. This sequence joins TRBV7-2 and TRBJ2-1; no clear D. The germline V gene has CDR1 SGHTA and CDR2 FQGNSA. Between the trimmed V and J ends, which lost 1 base and 0 bases, there was a span of 10 bases. The CDR3 covers 16 residues. CDR3 residues: CASSLGGPSSYNEQFF. CDR3 in DNA: TGTGCCAGCAGCTTAGGCGGACCCAGCTCCTACAATGAGCAGTTCTTC. The whole variable domain, remainder taken from reference TRBV7-2 and TRBJ2-1, is GAGVSQSPSNKVTEKGKDVELRCDPISGHTALYWYRQSLGQGLEFLIYFQGNSAPDKSGLPSDRFSAERTGGSVSTLTIQRTQQEDSAVYLCASSLGGPSSYNEQFFGPGTRLTVL.

CDR3 in amino acids: CAISGVVAEKLFF. The CDR3 DNA is TGTGCCATCAGTGGGGTCGTTGCTGAAAAACTGTTTTTT. The genes are TRBV10-3 and TRBJ1-4; D unclear. With 4 bases removed from V and 7 bases from J, the gap between germline ends came to 10 bases. The CDR3 is 13 amino acids. Germline CDR1 is ENHRY and CDR2 is SYGVKD.

This clone was seen more than once but under ten times. This rearrangement joins TRBV7-2 to TRBJ1-4; 7 bases align to TRBD1. CDR3 length equals 12 residues. The germline gives CDR1 SGHTA, CDR2 FQGNSA. V lost 5 bases, J lost 8 bases, and 2 bases stayed unmatched. In DNA form, the CDR3 reads TGTGCCAGCAGCGCACAGGGGGAAAAACTGTTTTTT. It translates to CASSAQGEKLFF.

On this clone itself: Distinct nucleotide sequences in the sample also encode this CDR3. The chain couples TRBV10-2 to TRBJ2-3; 7 bases agree with TRBD1. The V gene's germline CDR1 is WSHSY and CDR2 SAAADI. After removal of 5 bases from V and 6 bases from J, the junction contained 2 bases not matched to a gene. The CDR3 has 12 amino acids. CDR3 sequence: CASSPQGDTQYF. The CDR3, as DNA: TGCGCCAGCAGTCCACAGGGGGATACGCAGTATTTT.

The chain is built from TRBV6-1 and TRBJ2-2; D ambiguous. The CDR3 length is 11 residues. V lost 6 bases and J 2 bases, leaving 1 base between the germline ends. Germline V gene data show CDR1 as MNHNS and CDR2 as SASEGT. CDR3 nucleotides: TGTGCCAGCAGAAACACCGGGGAGCTGTTTTTT. It specifies CASRNTGELFF.